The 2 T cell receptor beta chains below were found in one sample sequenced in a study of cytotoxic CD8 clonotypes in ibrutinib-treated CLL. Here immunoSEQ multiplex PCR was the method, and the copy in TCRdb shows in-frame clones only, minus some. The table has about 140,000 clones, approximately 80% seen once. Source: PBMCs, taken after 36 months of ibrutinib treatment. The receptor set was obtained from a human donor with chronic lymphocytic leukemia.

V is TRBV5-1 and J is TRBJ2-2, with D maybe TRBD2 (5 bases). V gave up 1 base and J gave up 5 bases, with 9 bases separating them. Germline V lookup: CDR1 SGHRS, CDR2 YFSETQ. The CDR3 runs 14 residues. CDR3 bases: TGCGCCAGCAGCTTGTCGGGAAGGACCGGGGAGCTGTTTTTT. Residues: CASSLSGRTGELFF.

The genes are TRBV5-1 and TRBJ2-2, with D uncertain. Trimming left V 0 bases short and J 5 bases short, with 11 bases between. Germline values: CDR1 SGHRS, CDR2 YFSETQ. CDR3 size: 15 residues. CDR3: CASSLDPQSTGELFF. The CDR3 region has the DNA TGCGCCAGCAGCTTGGATCCCCAGTCTACCGGGGAGCTGTTTTTT. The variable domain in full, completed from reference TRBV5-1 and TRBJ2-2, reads KAGVTQTPRYLIKTRGQQVTLSCSPISGHRSVSWYQQTPGQGLQFLFEYFSETQRNKGNFPGRFSGRQFSNSRSEMNVSTLELGDSALYLCASSLDPQSTGELFFGEGSRLTVL.